The rows below give T cell receptor beta chains drawn from one sample of a study of blood T cells in healthy people across ages. TCRdb redid the calling of the 5' RACE reads with MiXCR, one entry per CDR3 protein. Seen here are 780,000 or so distinct CDR3 sequences, 50% to 65% observed once, and the top ten hold approximately 40%. Sequences were obtained from blood. These TCRs come from a man at least 80 years old in good health. Both conserved end residues are part of each CDR3. The D gene is left open where the match is weak. The size entry is marked missing in some rows and otherwise reads once, few, many or a size class.

V: TRBV5-5; D: .; J: TRBJ2-3; size: .; DNA: TGTGCCAGCAGCCAACTAGCACTAGACACAGATACGCAGTATTTT; CDR3: CASSQLALDTDTQYF
V: TRBV20-1; D: .; J: TRBJ1-5; size: .; DNA: TGCAGTGCTAGAGCGCAAGGGGGAAAGAGCAATCAGCCCCAGCATTTT; CDR3: CSARAQGGKSNQPQHF
V: TRBV18; D: TRBD2; J: TRBJ2-7; size: few; DNA: TGTGCCAGCTCACCGACCCGGGAGGGATCCTACGAGCAGTACTTC; CDR3: CASSPTREGSYEQYF
V: TRBV28; D: TRBD2; J: TRBJ2-7; size: few; DNA: TGTGCCAGCCGCTTAGGCACCGGCGGGAGGTCTGGTGAGCAGTACTTC; CDR3: CASRLGTGGRSGEQYF
V: TRBV12-3/TRBV12-4; D: TRBD2; J: TRBJ2-1; size: few; DNA: TGTGCCAGCAGAGCACTAGCGGGAGGATCCTACAATGAGCAGTTCTTC; CDR3: CASRALAGGSYNEQFF
V: TRBV7-9; D: TRBD2; J: TRBJ2-7; size: once; DNA: TGTGCCAGCAGCTCGGGACTAGAGTACGAGCAGTACTTC; CDR3: CASSSGLEYEQYF
V: TRBV7-9; D: .; J: TRBJ2-5; size: .; DNA: TGTGCCAGCAGCCCTCGGGACTGGTACCAAGAGACCCAGTACTTC; CDR3: CASSPRDWYQETQYF
V: TRBV29-1; D: .; J: TRBJ1-4; size: once; DNA: TGCAGCGCAAGAGAAGGAGGGGGGAATGAGAAACTGTTTTTT; CDR3: CSAREGGGNEKLFF
V: TRBV5-5; D: .; J: TRBJ2-3; size: .; DNA: TGTGCCAGCAGCCCTGGGAGGCTCCAGCACAGATACGCGTATTTT; CDR3: CASSPGRLQHRYAYF
V: TRBV5-1; D: .; J: TRBJ1-1; size: .; DNA: TGCGCCAGTAGCTTGCGATTACTGGAGGGGGACCGGGTCACTGAAGCTTTCTTT; CDR3: CASSLRLLEGDRVTEAFF
V: TRBV12-3/TRBV12-4; D: .; J: TRBJ2-1; size: .; DNA: TGTGCCAGCAGGCTAGTGGGGAGCGGGTCTAATGAGCAGTTCTTC; CDR3: CASRLVGSGSNEQFF
V: TRBV13; D: TRBD1; J: TRBJ2-7; size: few; DNA: TGTGCCAGCAGCACACAGGGGACCCTCTACGAGCAGTACTTC; CDR3: CASSTQGTLYEQYF
V: TRBV5-1; D: TRBD2; J: TRBJ2-7; size: few; DNA: TGCGCCAGCAGATCGGGACTAGCGGGAGTCTACGAGCAGTACTTC; CDR3: CASRSGLAGVYEQYF
V: TRBV24-1; D: .; J: TRBJ2-1; size: .; DNA: TGTGCCACCAGTGGGGAAGGGAGGAGCTCCTACAATGAGCAGTTCTTC; CDR3: CATSGEGRSSYNEQFF
V: TRBV7-2; D: .; J: TRBJ2-5; size: .; DNA: TGTGCCAGCAGCCGCGGACAGCTCGGATCAGAGACCCAGTACTTC; CDR3: CASSRGQLGSETQYF
V: TRBV7-3; D: .; J: TRBJ2-3; size: .; DNA: TGTGCCAGCAGCTCCAGTTTGCGGTTACGGGACAGCACAGATACGCAGTATTTT; CDR3: CASSSSLRLRDSTDTQYF
V: TRBV12-3/TRBV12-4; D: TRBD2; J: TRBJ2-1; size: .; DNA: TGTGCCAGCAGACGGGGACTAGCGACCAACAATGAGCAGTTCTTC; CDR3: CASRRGLATNNEQFF